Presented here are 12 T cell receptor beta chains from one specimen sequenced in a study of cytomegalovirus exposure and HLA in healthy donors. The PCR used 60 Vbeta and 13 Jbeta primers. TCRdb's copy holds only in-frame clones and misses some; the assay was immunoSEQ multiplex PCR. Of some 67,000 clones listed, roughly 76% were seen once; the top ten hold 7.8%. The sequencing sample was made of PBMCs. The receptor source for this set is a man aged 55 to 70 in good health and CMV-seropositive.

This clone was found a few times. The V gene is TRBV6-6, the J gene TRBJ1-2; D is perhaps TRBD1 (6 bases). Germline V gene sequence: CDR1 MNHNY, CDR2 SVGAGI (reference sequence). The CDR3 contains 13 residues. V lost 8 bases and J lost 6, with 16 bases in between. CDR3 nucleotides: TGTGCCAGCCATAGGACAGACCAAGATGGCTACACCTTC. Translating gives CASHRTDQDGYTF.

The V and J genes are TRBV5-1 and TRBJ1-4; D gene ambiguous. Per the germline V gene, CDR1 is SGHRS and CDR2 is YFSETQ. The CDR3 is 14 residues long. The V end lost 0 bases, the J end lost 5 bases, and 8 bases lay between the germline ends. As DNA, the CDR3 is TGCGCCAGCAGCTTGGCCCATCGGAATGAAAAACTGTTTTTT. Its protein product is CASSLAHRNEKLFF.

The CDR3 is CASSYGNNRINTEAFF. The CDR3 DNA reads as TGTGCCAGCAGTTACGGAAACAACAGGATAAACACTGAAGCTTTCTTT. The chain carries TRBV6-5 and TRBJ1-1, with D possibly matching TRBD1 (5 bases). The CDR3 runs to 16 residues. The germline V and J ends were trimmed by 2 bases and 2 bases, with 15 bases remaining between them. The germline V gene encodes CDR1 MNHEY and CDR2 SVGAGI.

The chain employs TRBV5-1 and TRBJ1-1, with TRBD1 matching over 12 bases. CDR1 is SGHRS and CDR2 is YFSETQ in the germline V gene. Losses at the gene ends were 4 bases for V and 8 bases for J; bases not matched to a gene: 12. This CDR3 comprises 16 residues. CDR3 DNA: TGCGCCAGCAGCGCCCGGGGGGCCGGGACAGGGGGCGAAGCTTTCTTT. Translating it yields CASSARGAGTGGEAFF.

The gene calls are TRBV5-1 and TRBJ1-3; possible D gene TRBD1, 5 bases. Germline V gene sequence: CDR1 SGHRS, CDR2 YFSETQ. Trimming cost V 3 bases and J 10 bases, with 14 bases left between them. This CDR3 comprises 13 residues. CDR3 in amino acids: CASSSLVDSTIYF. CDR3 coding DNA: TGCGCCAGCAGCTCCCTCGTAGACAGTACCATATATTTT.

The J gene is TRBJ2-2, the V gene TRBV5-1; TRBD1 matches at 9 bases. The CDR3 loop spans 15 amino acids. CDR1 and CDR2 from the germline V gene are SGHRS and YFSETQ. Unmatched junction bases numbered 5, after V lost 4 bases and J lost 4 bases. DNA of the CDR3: TGCGCCAGCAGCGGGGACAGGGCTCGCACCGGGGAGCTGTTTTTT. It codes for CASSGDRARTGELFF.

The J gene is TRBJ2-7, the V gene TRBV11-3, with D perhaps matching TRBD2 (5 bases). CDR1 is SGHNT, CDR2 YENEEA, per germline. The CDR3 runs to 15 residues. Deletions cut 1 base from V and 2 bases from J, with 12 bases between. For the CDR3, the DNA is TGTGCCAGCAGCTTAGGTGCGGGCCTCCCCTACGAGCAGTACTTC. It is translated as CASSLGAGLPYEQYF. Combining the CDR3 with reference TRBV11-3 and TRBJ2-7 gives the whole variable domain EAGVVQSPRYKIIEKKQPVAFWCNPISGHNTLYWYLQNLGQGPELLIRYENEEAVDDSQLPKDRFSAERLKGVDSTLKIQPAELGDSAVYLCASSLGAGLPYEQYFGPGTRLTVT.

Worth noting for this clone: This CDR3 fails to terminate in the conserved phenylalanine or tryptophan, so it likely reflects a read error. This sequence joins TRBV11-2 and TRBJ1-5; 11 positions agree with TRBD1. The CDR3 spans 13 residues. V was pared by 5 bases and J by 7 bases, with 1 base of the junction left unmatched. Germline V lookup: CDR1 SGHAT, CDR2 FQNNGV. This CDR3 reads CASSRDRGQPQHL. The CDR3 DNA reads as TGTGCCAGCAGCCGGGACAGGGGGCAGCCCCAGCATCTT.

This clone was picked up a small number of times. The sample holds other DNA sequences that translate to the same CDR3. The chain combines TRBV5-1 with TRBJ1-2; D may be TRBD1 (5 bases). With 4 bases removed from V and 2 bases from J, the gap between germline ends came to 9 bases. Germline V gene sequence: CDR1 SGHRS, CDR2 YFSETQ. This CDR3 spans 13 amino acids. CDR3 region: CASSVGVNYGYTF. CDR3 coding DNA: TGCGCCAGCAGCGTAGGGGTAAACTATGGCTACACCTTC.

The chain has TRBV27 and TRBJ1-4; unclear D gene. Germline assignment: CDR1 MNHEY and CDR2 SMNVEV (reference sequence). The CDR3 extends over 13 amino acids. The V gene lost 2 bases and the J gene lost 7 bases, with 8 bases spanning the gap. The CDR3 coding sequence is TGTGCCAGCAGTTTAACCGGGGTTGAAAAACTGTTTTTT. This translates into CASSLTGVEKLFF.

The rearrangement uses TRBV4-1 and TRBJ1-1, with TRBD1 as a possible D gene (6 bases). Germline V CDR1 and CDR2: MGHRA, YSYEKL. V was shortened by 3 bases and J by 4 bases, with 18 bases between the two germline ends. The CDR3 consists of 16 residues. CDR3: CASSQPGAWGPTEAFF. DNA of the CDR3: TGCGCCAGCAGCCAGCCAGGGGCTTGGGGGCCCACTGAAGCTTTCTTT.

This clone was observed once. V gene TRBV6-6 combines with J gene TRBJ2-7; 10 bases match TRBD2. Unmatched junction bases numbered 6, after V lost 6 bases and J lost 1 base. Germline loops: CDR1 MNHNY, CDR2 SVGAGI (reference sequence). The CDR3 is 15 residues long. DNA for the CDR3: TGTGCCAGCAGAGGGTCTAGCGGGGGTTCCTACGAGCAGTACTTC. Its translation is CASRGSSGGSYEQYF.